This TCR beta chain was identified during a study of OX40 agonist ivuxolimab in advanced cancers. Turning to the study itself: Patients with hepatocellular carcinoma, melanoma, renal cell or head and neck cancer made up the dose-escalation patients. Aged about 20 to 85 with a mean of around 60 years, they were around 83% male. Overall study results and limits: At 0.1 to 3.0 mg/kg, CD4+ and CD8+ blood T cells expanded clonally by week 6. No determination was made of the antigen specificity of the expanded peripheral T cells.

The CDR3 extends over 17 amino acids. Germline CDR1 SNHLY, CDR2 FYNNEI. V trimming: 8 bases; J trimming: 2 bases; junction bases outside the gene matches: 14. Sequencing was performed with immunoSEQ multiplex PCR; in TCRdb, only in-frame clones are kept and a portion is missing. The data contain about 41,000 clones, just under 85% of them singletons. As concerns this clone: Its antigen is unidentified.

Sequencing used CD4+ or CD8+ T cells sorted from blood, obtained in a trial of the OX40 agonist ivuxolimab. The origin of this receptor is an adult with an advanced solid tumor such as melanoma, head and neck, liver or kidney cancer. This chain links TRBV2 with TRBJ2-1; TRBD2 aligns across 8 bases. For the CDR3, the DNA is TGTGCCAGCGGGCTAGCGGGCGGGGCCTATACCTACAATGAGCAGTTCTTC. This gives the protein CASGLAGGAYTYNEQFF.